The rows below give T cell receptor beta chains drawn from one sample of a study of T cells in Graves' hyperthyroidism and ophthalmopathy. TCRdb recomputed calls from the multiplex PCR reads with MiXCR, one row per CDR3 protein. This sample carries about 360,000 distinct CDR3 sequences, over 15% of them seen once, and the ten largest clones take about 3.7%. Sequenced input: blood. Source of these receptors: a woman aged 18-29 years with Graves' hyperthyroidism. CDR3s include the opening cysteine and the closing phenylalanine or tryptophan. D genes are given only for firm matches. Only some rows state a clone size, as once, few, many or a class for expanded clones.

V	D	J	size	DNA	CDR3
TRBV4-1	-	TRBJ2-7	-	TGCGCCAGCAGCCAAGACCCCGTAGTGGGCGAGCAGTACTTC	CASSQDPVVGEQYF
TRBV28	-	TRBJ1-2	medium-sized	TGTGCCAGCAGTTTAGCAGGGAACTATGGCTACACCTTC	CASSLAGNYGYTF
TRBV7-3	-	TRBJ1-1	-	TGTGCCAGCAGCTCAAGTGGGGGTGCTGAAGCTTTCTTT	CASSSSGGAEAFF
TRBV27	-	TRBJ1-1	many	TGTGCCAGCATCTCTGCCCGGGGACGGGCCTATGAAGCTTTCTTT	CASISARGRAYEAFF
TRBV5-1	-	TRBJ2-7	many	TGCGCCAGCAGCTTGGCGGACTACTCCTACGAGCAGTACTTC	CASSLADYSYEQYF
TRBV20-1	-	TRBJ2-2	many	TGCAGTGCTAGAAACTCGGGGGGCTGGAACACCGGGGAGCTGTTTTTT	CSARNSGGWNTGELFF
TRBV6-1	TRBD1	TRBJ2-7	many	TGTGCCAGCAGTGAAGGGACAGGGGGCTACGAGCAGTACTTC	CASSEGTGGYEQYF
TRBV6-2/TRBV6-3	-	TRBJ1-1	many	TGTGCCAGCAGTTACAGCGGTACTGCTGAAGCTTTCTTT	CASSYSGTAEAFF
TRBV12-3/TRBV12-4	-	TRBJ1-1	many	TGTGCCAGCAGACTACAGGGTCCCACTGAAGCTTTCTTT	CASRLQGPTEAFF
TRBV24-1	-	TRBJ2-3	few	TGTGCCACCAGCGCCTCGGACAGCTTCGAGGGGTGGGTACTTGGAGATACGCAGTATTTT	CATSASDSFEGWVLGDTQYF
TRBV6-1	-	TRBJ1-2	many	TGTGCCAGCAGTGATTCTTGGGGGTCTAACTATGGCTACACCTTC	CASSDSWGSNYGYTF
TRBV6-1	-	TRBJ2-7	many	TGTGCCAGCAGTGGCACCCCAGAAGGGGACGAGCAGTACTTC	CASSGTPEGDEQYF
TRBV12-3/TRBV12-4	TRBD2	TRBJ2-3	many	TGTGCCAGCAGTTTAACTAGCGGGGGATTCTCAGATACGCAGTATTTT	CASSLTSGGFSDTQYF
TRBV5-5	-	TRBJ2-7	many	TGTGCCAGCAGCCTCGACAGAGCAGTGGACTACGAGCAGTACTTC	CASSLDRAVDYEQYF
TRBV7-9	TRBD2	TRBJ2-7	-	TGTGCCAGCAGTAAGGGGAGGGAAGCCTACGAGCAGTACTTC	CASSKGREAYEQYF
TRBV28	TRBD1	TRBJ2-5	many	TGTGCCAGCAGTTGGCGACAGGGTGGCGAGACCCAGTACTTC	CASSWRQGGETQYF
TRBV24-1	-	TRBJ2-5	-	TGTGCCACCAGCTTAGGGGGGACCCAGTACTTC	CATSLGGTQYF
TRBV2	TRBD1	TRBJ1-1	many	TGTGCCAGCAAAACAGGGGTCGTTGACACTGAAGCTTTCTTT	CASKTGVVDTEAFF
TRBV5-1	TRBD1	TRBJ1-2	-	TGCGCCAGCAGCTCTTCCGGGACAGGTTATGGCTACACCTTC	CASSSSGTGYGYTF
TRBV2	-	TRBJ1-2	many	TGTGCCAGCTCGGACCAAACCGGGACTGCCTATGGCTACACCTTC	CASSDQTGTAYGYTF
TRBV20-1	-	TRBJ1-2	many	TGCAGTGCTAGCAGGACAGATGCTAACTATGGCTACACCTTC	CSASRTDANYGYTF
TRBV30	-	TRBJ1-6	-	TGTGCCTGCCAACCAGCCCCCCGACGGAAGGTCCACTTT	CACQPAPRRKVHF
TRBV20-1	-	TRBJ2-7	many	TGCAGTGACGTAAAATTCCCTAGGGCCGAGCAGTACTTC	CSDVKFPRAEQYF
TRBV12-3/TRBV12-4	-	TRBJ1-1	-	TGTGCCAGCAGAGAATTCGCAGGGTACACTGAATCTTTCTTT	CASREFAGYTESFF
TRBV7-8	-	TRBJ1-5	many	TGTGCCAGCAGCTTACGGACAGCGATCAACAGCAATCAGCCCCAGCATTTT	CASSLRTAINSNQPQHF
TRBV6-1	TRBD1	TRBJ1-2	many	TGTGCCAGCAGGGCCCCAGGGGGGAGCTATGGCTACACCTTC	CASRAPGGSYGYTF
TRBV28	-	TRBJ1-5	-	TGTGCCAGCAGTTTCCCAGGGGCGGGCAATCAGCCCCAGCATTTT	CASSFPGAGNQPQHF
TRBV19	-	TRBJ1-5	many	TGTGCCAGTAGTCTTAGGGGGACGGAGAATCAGCCCCAGCATTTT	CASSLRGTENQPQHF
TRBV14	TRBD1	TRBJ1-5	many	TGTGCCAGCAGCCATCTCGGGACAGACTTTAGCAATCAGCCCCAGCATTTT	CASSHLGTDFSNQPQHF